The sequence of this T cell receptor (beta chain) was determined in a study of OX40 agonist ivuxolimab in advanced cancers. Method: immunoSEQ multiplex PCR; TCRdb's copy keeps in-frame clones and lacks some. Of under 75,000 clones listed, around nine tenths are singletons. J gave up 9 bases and V 6 bases, and 11 bases lay outside the gene matches. CDR1 is LNHDA and CDR2 is SQIVND in the germline V gene (reference sequence). The CDR3 has 15 residues. In its sample, this clone was seen a few times. The rearrangement uses TRBV19 and TRBJ2-3; 11 bases are a match to TRBD1. This TCR was recovered from an adult with an advanced solid tumor such as melanoma, head and neck, liver or kidney cancer. The sample was CD4+ or CD8+ T cells sorted from blood, taken in a trial of the OX40 agonist ivuxolimab. The CDR3 nucleotides read TGTGCCAGTAGCAGTTTCGGACAGGGGGCGGAAACGCAGTATTTT. It specifies CASSSFGQGAETQYF.